This is a list of T cell receptor beta chains from one sample in a study of blood T cell repertoires in COVID-19. Some clones are missing from TCRdb's copy, which holds only in-frame ones; the method was immunoSEQ multiplex PCR. The data contain roughly 67,000 clones, 85% of them seen just once; the ten biggest clones take up around 23%. The specimen was peripheral blood. Every receptor here comes from a man aged 50 or older with acute or convalescent COVID-19. The CDR3 runs from the conserved cysteine through the conserved F or W. D genes are given only for firm matches. A clone size is listed for some rows: how often the clone was seen (once, few, many), or a class if it is expanded.

D gene: .
J gene: TRBJ1-6
clone size: .
V gene: TRBV2
CDR3 DNA: TGTGCCAGCAGAAAGGGGGGGGGAATTGGTCTGAATTCACCCCTCCACTTT
CDR3 protein: CASRKGGGIGLNSPLHF

D gene: TRBD1
J gene: TRBJ2-7
clone size: .
V gene: TRBV6-1
CDR3 DNA: TGTGCCAGCAGTGACCCAGTAAGGACAGGGAGGTCCTACGAGCAGTACTTC
CDR3 protein: CASSDPVRTGRSYEQYF

D gene: .
J gene: TRBJ1-5
clone size: .
V gene: TRBV7-8
CDR3 DNA: TGTGCCAGCAGCTTAGCGGGTCCTGAGGTAGCCCAGCATTTT
CDR3 protein: CASSLAGPEVAQHF

D gene: .
J gene: TRBJ2-2
clone size: few
V gene: TRBV28
CDR3 DNA: TGTGCCAGCAGTTTCCAAGGCGATGTCAGGCAGTTTTTT
CDR3 protein: CASSFQGDVRQFF

D gene: .
J gene: TRBJ1-1
clone size: .
V gene: TRBV6-5
CDR3 DNA: TGTGCCAGCAGTTACTCGAGGCCAGCGAACACTGAAGCTTTCTTT
CDR3 protein: CASSYSRPANTEAFF

D gene: .
J gene: TRBJ1-1
clone size: .
V gene: TRBV19
CDR3 DNA: TGTGCCAGTAGTACAGGGCCGGCAGAAGCTTTCTTT
CDR3 protein: CASSTGPAEAFF

D gene: .
J gene: TRBJ2-1
clone size: .
V gene: TRBV6-1
CDR3 DNA: TGTGCCAGCAGTGCTCGTCTAAGGAGCTCCTACAATGAGCAGTTCTTC
CDR3 protein: CASSARLRSSYNEQFF

D gene: .
J gene: TRBJ2-3
clone size: .
V gene: TRBV19
CDR3 DNA: TGTGCCAGTAGTATAGGGTTACAGGGAGATACGCAGTATTTT
CDR3 protein: CASSIGLQGDTQYF

D gene: .
J gene: TRBJ2-5
clone size: .
V gene: TRBV29-1
CDR3 DNA: TGCAGCGCTGAAGACCAGGGGTACCAAGAGACCCAGTACTTC
CDR3 protein: CSAEDQGYQETQYF

D gene: .
J gene: TRBJ2-2
clone size: .
V gene: TRBV4-1
CDR3 DNA: TGCGCCAGCAGCCAAGTTCAGAACACCGGGGAGCTGTTTTTT
CDR3 protein: CASSQVQNTGELFF

D gene: TRBD1
J gene: TRBJ1-1
clone size: .
V gene: TRBV7-3
CDR3 DNA: TGTGCCAGCAGCCGGGACAGTTGGGCCCCCGACACTGAAGCTTTCTTT
CDR3 protein: CASSRDSWAPDTEAFF

D gene: .
J gene: TRBJ2-3
clone size: .
V gene: TRBV7-2
CDR3 DNA: TGTGCCAGCAGCTACTCCCGGGACACAGATACGCAGTATTTT
CDR3 protein: CASSYSRDTDTQYF

D gene: .
J gene: TRBJ2-7
clone size: .
V gene: TRBV6-5
CDR3 DNA: TGTGCCACCACATGGGGGCACGAGCAGTACTTC
CDR3 protein: CATTWGHEQYF

D gene: TRBD1
J gene: TRBJ2-7
clone size: once
V gene: TRBV5-1
CDR3 DNA: TGCGCCAGCAGCCCTAGAACAGGGGCGGAAAGTTACGAGCAGTACTTC
CDR3 protein: CASSPRTGAESYEQYF

D gene: .
J gene: TRBJ1-3
clone size: few
V gene: TRBV2
CDR3 DNA: TGTGCCAGCAGGGGATTCGAAGCGGAGGTTGGAAACACCATATATTTT
CDR3 protein: CASRGFEAEVGNTIYF

D gene: .
J gene: TRBJ2-3
clone size: .
V gene: TRBV27
CDR3 DNA: TGTGCCAGCAGTCCACAGAATTTCCCTAGCACAGATACGCAGTATTTT
CDR3 protein: CASSPQNFPSTDTQYF

D gene: .
J gene: TRBJ1-2
clone size: few
V gene: TRBV25-1
CDR3 DNA: TGTGCCAGCAGTGAAAGAAGAGGTCATGGCTACACCTTC
CDR3 protein: CASSERRGHGYTF

D gene: TRBD1
J gene: TRBJ1-2
clone size: .
V gene: TRBV18
CDR3 DNA: TGTGCCAGCTCACCGACCGGGACAGCGACCTATGGCTACACCTTC
CDR3 protein: CASSPTGTATYGYTF

D gene: .
J gene: TRBJ2-7
clone size: few
V gene: TRBV5-1
CDR3 DNA: TGCGCCAGCAGCTCCACCTACGAGCAGTACTTC
CDR3 protein: CASSSTYEQYF

D gene: TRBD1
J gene: TRBJ1-1
clone size: .
V gene: TRBV5-1
CDR3 DNA: TGCGCCAGCAGCTCATTGACAGGGGGCGAGACTGAAGCTTTCTTT
CDR3 protein: CASSSLTGGETEAFF

D gene: TRBD1
J gene: TRBJ2-1
clone size: .
V gene: TRBV11-3
CDR3 DNA: TGTGCCAGCAGCGATTCAGGGGACAGGGGGCAGAATGAGCAGTTCTTC
CDR3 protein: CASSDSGDRGQNEQFF

D gene: .
J gene: TRBJ1-6
clone size: .
V gene: TRBV13
CDR3 DNA: TGTGCCAGCAGCGACGGCGGCAGGGTTTATAATTCACCCCTCCACTTT
CDR3 protein: CASSDGGRVYNSPLHF

D gene: .
J gene: TRBJ2-5
clone size: .
V gene: TRBV5-1
CDR3 DNA: TGCGCCAGCAGCTTGCAAGCGACCCAGTACTTC
CDR3 protein: CASSLQATQYF

D gene: .
J gene: TRBJ1-6
clone size: .
V gene: TRBV24-1
CDR3 DNA: TGTGCCACCAGTGAAACCCCGGGGTTAAGCTCCTATAATTCACCCCTCCACTTT
CDR3 protein: CATSETPGLSSYNSPLHF

D gene: .
J gene: TRBJ2-5
clone size: once
V gene: TRBV4-2
CDR3 DNA: TGTGCCAGCAGCCAAGTTCCTGCGGGAGAGACCCAGTACTTC
CDR3 protein: CASSQVPAGETQYF

D gene: TRBD1
J gene: TRBJ2-5
clone size: .
V gene: TRBV7-8
CDR3 DNA: TGTGCCAGCAGCTTCGCAGGGGGCTGGGAGACCCAGTACTTC
CDR3 protein: CASSFAGGWETQYF

D gene: TRBD1
J gene: TRBJ1-6
clone size: few
V gene: TRBV11-2
CDR3 DNA: TGTGCCAGCAGCTTGAGGGCAGGGGGTAATTCACCCCTCCACTTT
CDR3 protein: CASSLRAGGNSPLHF

D gene: .
J gene: TRBJ1-2
clone size: .
V gene: TRBV5-4
CDR3 DNA: TGTGCCAGCAGCTTGGTAGATAACTATGGCTACACCTTC
CDR3 protein: CASSLVDNYGYTF

D gene: .
J gene: TRBJ2-3
clone size: .
V gene: TRBV5-5
CDR3 DNA: TGTGCCAGCAGCAACACAAAACAAGATACGCAGTATTTT
CDR3 protein: CASSNTKQDTQYF

D gene: TRBD1
J gene: TRBJ1-3
clone size: .
V gene: TRBV11-2
CDR3 DNA: TGTGCCAGCAGCTTATTCAGGGGGCGATTAGGTGTGGCTGGAAACACCATATATTTT
CDR3 protein: CASSLFRGRLGVAGNTIYF

D gene: .
J gene: TRBJ1-2
clone size: .
V gene: TRBV18
CDR3 DNA: TGTGCCAGCTCACCAGCAGGGCGCTATGGCTACACCTTC
CDR3 protein: CASSPAGRYGYTF

D gene: .
J gene: TRBJ2-3
clone size: once
V gene: TRBV5-1
CDR3 DNA: TGCGCCAGCAGTATACAGGGAAGTACAGATACGCAGTATTTT
CDR3 protein: CASSIQGSTDTQYF

D gene: TRBD1
J gene: TRBJ1-2
clone size: .
V gene: TRBV9
CDR3 DNA: TGTGCCAGCAGCGAGGGACAGGCTAACTATGGCTACACCTTC
CDR3 protein: CASSEGQANYGYTF

D gene: TRBD2
J gene: TRBJ2-2
clone size: .
V gene: TRBV10-3
CDR3 DNA: TGTGCCATCAGTGAGCCACGACTAGCGGGGGGGACCGGGGAGCTGTTTTTT
CDR3 protein: CAISEPRLAGGTGELFF

D gene: .
J gene: TRBJ1-3
clone size: .
V gene: TRBV13
CDR3 DNA: TGTGCCAGCAGCCCCCCCGGACAGAGGGGAAACACCATATATTTT
CDR3 protein: CASSPPGQRGNTIYF

D gene: .
J gene: TRBJ1-2
clone size: .
V gene: TRBV21-1
CDR3 DNA: TGTGCCAGCAGCAAAACCGCCAGGAACTATGGCTACACCTTC
CDR3 protein: CASSKTARNYGYTF

D gene: .
J gene: TRBJ2-3
clone size: .
V gene: TRBV20-1
CDR3 DNA: TGCAGTGCTATTCCCGTTTCCACGCAGTATTTT
CDR3 protein: CSAIPVSTQYF